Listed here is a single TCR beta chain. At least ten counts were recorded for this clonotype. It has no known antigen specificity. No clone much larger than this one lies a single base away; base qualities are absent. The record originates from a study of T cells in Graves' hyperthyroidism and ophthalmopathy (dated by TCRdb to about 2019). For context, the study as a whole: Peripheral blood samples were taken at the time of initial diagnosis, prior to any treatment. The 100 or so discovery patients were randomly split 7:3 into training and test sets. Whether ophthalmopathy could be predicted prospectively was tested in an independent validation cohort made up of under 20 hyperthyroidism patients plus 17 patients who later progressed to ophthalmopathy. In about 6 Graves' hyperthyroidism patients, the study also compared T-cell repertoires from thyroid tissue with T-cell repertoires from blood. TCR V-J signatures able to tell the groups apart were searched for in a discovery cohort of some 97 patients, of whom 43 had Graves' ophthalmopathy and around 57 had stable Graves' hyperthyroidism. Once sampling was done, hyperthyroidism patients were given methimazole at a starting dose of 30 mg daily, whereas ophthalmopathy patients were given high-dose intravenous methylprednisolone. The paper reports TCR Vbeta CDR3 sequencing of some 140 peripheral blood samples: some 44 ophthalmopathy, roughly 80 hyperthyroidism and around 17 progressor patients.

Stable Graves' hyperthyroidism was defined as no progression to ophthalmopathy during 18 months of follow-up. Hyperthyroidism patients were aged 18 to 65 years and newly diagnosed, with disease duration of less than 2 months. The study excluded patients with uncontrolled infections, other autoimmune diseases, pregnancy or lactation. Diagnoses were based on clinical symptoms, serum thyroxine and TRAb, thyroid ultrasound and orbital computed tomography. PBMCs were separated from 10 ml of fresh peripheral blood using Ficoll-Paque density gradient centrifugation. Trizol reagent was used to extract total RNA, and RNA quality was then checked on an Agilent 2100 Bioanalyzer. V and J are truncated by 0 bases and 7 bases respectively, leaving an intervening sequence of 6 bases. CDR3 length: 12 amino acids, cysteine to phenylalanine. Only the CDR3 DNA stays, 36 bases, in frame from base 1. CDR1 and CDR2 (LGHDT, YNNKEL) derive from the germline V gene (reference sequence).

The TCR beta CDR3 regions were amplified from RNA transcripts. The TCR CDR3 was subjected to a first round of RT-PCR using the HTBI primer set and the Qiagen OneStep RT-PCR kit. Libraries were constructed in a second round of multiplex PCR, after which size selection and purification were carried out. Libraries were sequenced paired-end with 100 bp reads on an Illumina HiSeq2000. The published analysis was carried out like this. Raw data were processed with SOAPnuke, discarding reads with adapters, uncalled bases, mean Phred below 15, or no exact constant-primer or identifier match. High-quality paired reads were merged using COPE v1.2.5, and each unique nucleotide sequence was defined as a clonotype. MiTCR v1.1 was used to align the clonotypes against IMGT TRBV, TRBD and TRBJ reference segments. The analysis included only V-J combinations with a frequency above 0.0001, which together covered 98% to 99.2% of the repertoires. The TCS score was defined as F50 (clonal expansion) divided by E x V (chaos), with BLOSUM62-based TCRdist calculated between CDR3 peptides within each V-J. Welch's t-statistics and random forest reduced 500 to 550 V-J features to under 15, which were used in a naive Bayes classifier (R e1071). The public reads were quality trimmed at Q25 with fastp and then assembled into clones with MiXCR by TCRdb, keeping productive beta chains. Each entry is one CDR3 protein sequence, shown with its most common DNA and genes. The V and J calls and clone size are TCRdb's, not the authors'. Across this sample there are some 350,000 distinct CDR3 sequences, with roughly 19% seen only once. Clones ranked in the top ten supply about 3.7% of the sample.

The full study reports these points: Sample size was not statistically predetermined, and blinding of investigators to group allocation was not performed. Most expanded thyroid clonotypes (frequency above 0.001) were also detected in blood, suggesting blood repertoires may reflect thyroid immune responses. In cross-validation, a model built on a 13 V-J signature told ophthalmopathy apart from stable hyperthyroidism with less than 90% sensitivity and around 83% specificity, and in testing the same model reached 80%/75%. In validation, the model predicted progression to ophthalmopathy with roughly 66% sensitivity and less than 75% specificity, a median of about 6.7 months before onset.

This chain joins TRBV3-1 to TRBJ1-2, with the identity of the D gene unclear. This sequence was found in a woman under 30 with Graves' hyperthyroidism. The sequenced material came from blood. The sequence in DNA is TGTGCCAGCAGCCAAGATTCCGGTGGCTACACCTTC. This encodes CASSQDSGGYTF. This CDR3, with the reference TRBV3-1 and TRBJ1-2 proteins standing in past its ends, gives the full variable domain DTAVSQTPKYLVTQMGNDKSIKCEQNLGHDTMYWYKQDSKKFLKIMFSYNNKELIINETVPNRFSPKSPDKAHLNLHINSLELGDSAVYFCASSQDSGGYTFGSGTRLTVV.